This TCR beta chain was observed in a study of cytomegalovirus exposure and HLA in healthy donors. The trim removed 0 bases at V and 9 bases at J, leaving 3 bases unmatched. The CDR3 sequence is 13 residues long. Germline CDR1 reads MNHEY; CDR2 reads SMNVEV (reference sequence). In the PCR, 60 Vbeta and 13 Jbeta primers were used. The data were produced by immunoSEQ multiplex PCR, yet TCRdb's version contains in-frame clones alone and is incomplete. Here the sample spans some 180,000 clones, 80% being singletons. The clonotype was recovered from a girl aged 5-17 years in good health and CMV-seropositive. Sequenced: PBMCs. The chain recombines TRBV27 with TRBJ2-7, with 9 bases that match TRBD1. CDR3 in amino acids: CASSLSGTGRQYF. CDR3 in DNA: TGTGCCAGCAGTTTATCAGGGACAGGGAGGCAGTACTTC.